The following is a T cell receptor (beta chain) sequence with its context. As yet, its antigen is unknown. The source of the sample is a study of T cell responses to AZD1222 COVID-19 vaccine. Findings and limits, study-wide: Donors in the cohort were predominantly white British and more often female, and clonal diversity was possibly underestimated. Receipt of two AZD1222 doses was followed by a rise in Spike-specific TCR breadth and depth. The span of vaccine-associated CD4 TCRs extended across spike, with dominance at 160-218 and 743-854.

Trimming stripped 7 bases from V and 1 base from J, with 10 bases between. The CDR3 contains 12 residues. Germline loops: CDR1 SQVTM, CDR2 ANQGSEA. Data came from immunoSEQ multiplex PCR; TCRdb stores just in-frame clones and leaves some out. The top ten clones hold about 7% of a sample with 150,000 to 190,000 clones, approximately 86% of them seen once. V and J are TRBV29-1 and TRBJ1-1; D may be TRBD1 (5 bases). The material was peripheral blood, obtained after recovery from COVID-19. This sequence originates from an adult who had recovered from COVID-19. The CDR3 sequence is CSAQGTNTEAFF. Here the CDR3 DNA reads TGCAGCGCCCAGGGAACGAACACTGAAGCTTTCTTT.